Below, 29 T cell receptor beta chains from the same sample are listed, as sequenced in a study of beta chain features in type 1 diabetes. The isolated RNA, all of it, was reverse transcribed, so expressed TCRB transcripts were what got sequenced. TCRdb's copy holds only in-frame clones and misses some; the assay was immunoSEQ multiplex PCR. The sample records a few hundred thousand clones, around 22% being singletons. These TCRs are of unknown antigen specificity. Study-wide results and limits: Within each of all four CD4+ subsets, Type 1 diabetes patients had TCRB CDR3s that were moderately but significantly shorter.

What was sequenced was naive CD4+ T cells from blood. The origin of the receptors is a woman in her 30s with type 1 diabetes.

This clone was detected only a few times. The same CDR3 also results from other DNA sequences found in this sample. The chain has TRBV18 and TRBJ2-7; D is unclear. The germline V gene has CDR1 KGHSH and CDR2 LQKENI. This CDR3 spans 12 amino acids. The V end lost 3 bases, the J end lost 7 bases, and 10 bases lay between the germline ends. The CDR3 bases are TGTGCCAGCTCACCCCCCTCCGGGGAGCAGTACTTC. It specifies CASSPPSGEQYF.

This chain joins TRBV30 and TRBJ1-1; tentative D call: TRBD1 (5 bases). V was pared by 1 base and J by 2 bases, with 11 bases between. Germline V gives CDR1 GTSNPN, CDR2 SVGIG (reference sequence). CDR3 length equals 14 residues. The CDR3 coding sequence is TGTGCCTGGAGTGGGGGCAGGGTTAACACTGAAGCTTTCTTT. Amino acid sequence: CAWSGGRVNTEAFF.

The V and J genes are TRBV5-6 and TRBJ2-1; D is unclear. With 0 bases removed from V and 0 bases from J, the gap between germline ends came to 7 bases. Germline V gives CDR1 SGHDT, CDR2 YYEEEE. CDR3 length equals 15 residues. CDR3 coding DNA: TGTGCCAGCAGCTTGGCGCTGAGCTCCTACAATGAGCAGTTCTTC. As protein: CASSLALSSYNEQFF.

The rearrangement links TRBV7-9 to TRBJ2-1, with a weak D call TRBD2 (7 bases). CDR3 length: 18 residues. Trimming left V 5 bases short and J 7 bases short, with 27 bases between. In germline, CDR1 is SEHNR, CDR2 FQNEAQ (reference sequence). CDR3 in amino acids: CASSGGGGSSPPGNEQFF. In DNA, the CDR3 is TGTGCCAGCAGCGGGGGGGGCGGGAGCTCCCCCCCAGGGAATGAGCAGTTCTTC.

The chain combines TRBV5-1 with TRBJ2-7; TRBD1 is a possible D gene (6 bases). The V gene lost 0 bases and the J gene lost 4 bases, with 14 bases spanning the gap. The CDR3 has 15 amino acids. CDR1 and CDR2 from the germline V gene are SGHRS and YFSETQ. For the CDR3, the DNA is TGCGCCAGCAGCTTGGATGGACAGAAAGCTTACGAGCAGTACTTC. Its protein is CASSLDGQKAYEQYF.

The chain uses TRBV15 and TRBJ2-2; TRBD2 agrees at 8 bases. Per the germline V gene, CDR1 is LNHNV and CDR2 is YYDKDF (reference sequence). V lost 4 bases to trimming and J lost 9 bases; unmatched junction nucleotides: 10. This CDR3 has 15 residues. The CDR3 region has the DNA TGTGCCACCAGCACCAAAGCGGGAGTAAGCCGGGAGCTGTTTTTT. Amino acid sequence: CATSTKAGVSRELFF.

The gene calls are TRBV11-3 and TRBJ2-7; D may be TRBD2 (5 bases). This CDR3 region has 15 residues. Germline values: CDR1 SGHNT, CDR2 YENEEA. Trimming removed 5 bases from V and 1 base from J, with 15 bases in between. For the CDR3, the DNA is TGTGCCAGCAGCCGTGGGCTCGGGGTTTCCTACGAGCAGTACTTC. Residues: CASSRGLGVSYEQYF.

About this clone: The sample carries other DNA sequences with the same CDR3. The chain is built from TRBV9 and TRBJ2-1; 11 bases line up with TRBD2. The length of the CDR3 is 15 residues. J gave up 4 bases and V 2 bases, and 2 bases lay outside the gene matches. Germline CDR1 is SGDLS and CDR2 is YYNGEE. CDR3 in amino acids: CASSVGTSGYNEQFF. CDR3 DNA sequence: TGTGCCAGCAGCGTCGGGACTAGCGGTTACAATGAGCAGTTCTTC.

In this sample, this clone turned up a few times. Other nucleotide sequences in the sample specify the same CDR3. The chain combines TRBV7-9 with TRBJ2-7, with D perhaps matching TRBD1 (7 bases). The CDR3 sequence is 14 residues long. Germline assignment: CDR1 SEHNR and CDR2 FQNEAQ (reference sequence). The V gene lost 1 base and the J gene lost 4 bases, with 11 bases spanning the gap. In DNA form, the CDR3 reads TGTGCCAGCAGCTTAGGGGCAGGGGGGTACGAGCAGTACTTC. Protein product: CASSLGAGGYEQYF.

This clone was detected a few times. DNA for the CDR3: TGCAGCGCAGGACAGGGCTTTTCCTACGAGCAGTACTTC. Encoded protein: CSAGQGFSYEQYF. This sequence joins TRBV29-1 and TRBJ2-7, with TRBD1 identical over 8 bases. There are 13 residues in the CDR3. CDR1 is SQVTM and CDR2 is ANQGSEA in the germline V gene. The ends lost 7 bases at V and 1 base at J; junction bases unmatched: 6.

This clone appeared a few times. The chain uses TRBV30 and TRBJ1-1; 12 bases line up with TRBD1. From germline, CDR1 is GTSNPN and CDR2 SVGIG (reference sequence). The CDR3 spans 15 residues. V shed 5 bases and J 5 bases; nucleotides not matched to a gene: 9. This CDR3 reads CAWRRGQGASTEAFF. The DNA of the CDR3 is TGTGCCTGGCGGAGGGGACAGGGGGCGTCAACTGAAGCTTTCTTT. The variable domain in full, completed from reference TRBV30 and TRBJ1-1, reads SQTIHQWPATLVQPVGSPLSLECTVEGTSNPNLYWYRQAAGRGLQLLFYSVGIGQISSEVPQNLSASRPQDRQFILSSKKLLLSDSGFYLCAWRRGQGASTEAFFGQGTRLTVV.

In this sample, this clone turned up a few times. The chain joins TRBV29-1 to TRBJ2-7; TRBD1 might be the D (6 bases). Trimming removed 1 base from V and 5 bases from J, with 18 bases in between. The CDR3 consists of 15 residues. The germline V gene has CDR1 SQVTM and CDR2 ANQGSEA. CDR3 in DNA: TGCAGCGTTGAAGGGGGCTGGGACACCTACGACGAGCAGTACTTC. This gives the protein CSVEGGWDTYDEQYF.

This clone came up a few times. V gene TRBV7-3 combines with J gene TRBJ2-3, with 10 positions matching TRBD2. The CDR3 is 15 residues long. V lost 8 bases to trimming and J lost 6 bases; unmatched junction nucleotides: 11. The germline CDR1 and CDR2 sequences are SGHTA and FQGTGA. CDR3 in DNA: TGTGCCAGCTCTCTCCGAGCGGGAGGGCTGGATACGCAGTATTTT. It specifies CASSLRAGGLDTQYF.

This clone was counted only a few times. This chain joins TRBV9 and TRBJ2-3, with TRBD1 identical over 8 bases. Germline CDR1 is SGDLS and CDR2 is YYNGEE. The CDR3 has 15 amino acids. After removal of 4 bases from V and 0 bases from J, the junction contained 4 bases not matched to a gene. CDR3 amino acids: CASSPRTGSTDTQYF. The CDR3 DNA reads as TGTGCCAGCAGCCCCCGGACAGGGAGCACAGATACGCAGTATTTT.

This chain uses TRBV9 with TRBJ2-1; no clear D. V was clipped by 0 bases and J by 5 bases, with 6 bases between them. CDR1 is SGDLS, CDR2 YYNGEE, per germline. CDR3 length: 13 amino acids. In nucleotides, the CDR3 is TGTGCCAGCAGCGTAGCCGTCCACAATGAGCAGTTCTTC. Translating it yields CASSVAVHNEQFF. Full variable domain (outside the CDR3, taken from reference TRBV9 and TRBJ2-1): DSGVTQTPKHLITATGQRVTLRCSPRSGDLSVYWYQQSLDQGLQFLIQYYNGEERAKGNILERFSAQQFPDLHSELNLSSLELGDSALYFCASSVAVHNEQFFGPGTRLTVL.

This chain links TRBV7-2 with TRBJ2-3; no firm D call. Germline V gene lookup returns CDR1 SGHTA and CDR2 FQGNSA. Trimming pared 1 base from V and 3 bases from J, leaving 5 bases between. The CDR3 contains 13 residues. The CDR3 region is CASSLVVTDTQYF. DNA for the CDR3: TGTGCCAGCAGCTTAGTAGTGACAGATACGCAGTATTTT.

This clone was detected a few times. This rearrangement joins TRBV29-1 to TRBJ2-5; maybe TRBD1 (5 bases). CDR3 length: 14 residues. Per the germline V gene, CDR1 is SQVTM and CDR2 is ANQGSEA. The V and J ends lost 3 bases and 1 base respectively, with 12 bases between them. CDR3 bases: TGCAGCGTTGATGGCAGGGTGGGCCAAGAGACCCAGTACTTC. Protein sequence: CSVDGRVGQETQYF.

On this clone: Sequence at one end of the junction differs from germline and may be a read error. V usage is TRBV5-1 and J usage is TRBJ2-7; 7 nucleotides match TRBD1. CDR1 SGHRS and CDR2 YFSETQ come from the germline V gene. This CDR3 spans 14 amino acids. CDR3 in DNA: TGCGCCAGCAGCAAAGACAGGGATTCGTACGAACAGTACTTC. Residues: CASSKDRDSYEQYF.

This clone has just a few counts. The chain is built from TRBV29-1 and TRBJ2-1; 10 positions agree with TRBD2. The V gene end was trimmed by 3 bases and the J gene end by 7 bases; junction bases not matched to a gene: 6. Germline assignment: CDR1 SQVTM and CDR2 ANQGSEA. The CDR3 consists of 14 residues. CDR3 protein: CSVEASGSFNEQFF. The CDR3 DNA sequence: TGCAGCGTTGAGGCTAGCGGGAGTTTTAATGAGCAGTTCTTC.

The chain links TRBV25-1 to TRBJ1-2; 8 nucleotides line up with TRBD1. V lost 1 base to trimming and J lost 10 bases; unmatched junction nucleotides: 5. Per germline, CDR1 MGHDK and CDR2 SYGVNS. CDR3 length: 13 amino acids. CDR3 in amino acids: CASSESGQGVYTF. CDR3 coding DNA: TGTGCCAGCAGTGAATCCGGACAGGGAGTCTACACCTTC.

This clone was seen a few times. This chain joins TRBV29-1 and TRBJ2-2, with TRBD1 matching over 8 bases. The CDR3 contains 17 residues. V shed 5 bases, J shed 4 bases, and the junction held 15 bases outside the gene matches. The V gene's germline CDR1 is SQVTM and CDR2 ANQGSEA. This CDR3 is CSVKTPRRGHVTGELFF. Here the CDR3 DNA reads TGCAGCGTTAAAACTCCGCGCAGGGGGCACGTCACCGGGGAGCTGTTTTTT.

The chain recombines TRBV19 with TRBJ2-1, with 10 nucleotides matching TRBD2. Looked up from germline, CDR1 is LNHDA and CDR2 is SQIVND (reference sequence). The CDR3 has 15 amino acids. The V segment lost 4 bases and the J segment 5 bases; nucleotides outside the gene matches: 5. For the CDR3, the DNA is TGTGCCAGTAGTAACCTAGCGGGGGATAACAATGAGCAGTTCTTC. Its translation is CASSNLAGDNNEQFF.

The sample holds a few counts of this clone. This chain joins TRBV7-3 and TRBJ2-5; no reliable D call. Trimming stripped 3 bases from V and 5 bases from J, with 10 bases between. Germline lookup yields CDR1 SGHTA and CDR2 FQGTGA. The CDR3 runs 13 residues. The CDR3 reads CASSLSLRETQYF. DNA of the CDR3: TGTGCCAGCAGCTTGTCCCTTCGGGAGACCCAGTACTTC.

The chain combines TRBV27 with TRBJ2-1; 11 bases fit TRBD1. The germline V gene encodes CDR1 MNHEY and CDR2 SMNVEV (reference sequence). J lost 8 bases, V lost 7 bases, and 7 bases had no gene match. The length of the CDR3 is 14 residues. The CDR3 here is CASTTGQGGDEQFF. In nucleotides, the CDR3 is TGTGCCAGCACCACGGGACAGGGGGGGGATGAGCAGTTCTTC.

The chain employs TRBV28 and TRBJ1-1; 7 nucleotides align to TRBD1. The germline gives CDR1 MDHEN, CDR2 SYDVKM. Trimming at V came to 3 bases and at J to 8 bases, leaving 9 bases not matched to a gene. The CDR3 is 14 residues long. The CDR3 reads CASSFLHRGAEAFF. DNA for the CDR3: TGTGCCAGCAGTTTCCTCCACAGGGGAGCCGAAGCTTTCTTT.

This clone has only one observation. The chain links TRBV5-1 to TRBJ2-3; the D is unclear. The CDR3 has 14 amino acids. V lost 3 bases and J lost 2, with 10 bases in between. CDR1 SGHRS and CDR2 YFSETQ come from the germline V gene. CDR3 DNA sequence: TGCGCCAGCAGCTCGGCAGGATTCACAGATACGCAGTATTTT. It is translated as CASSSAGFTDTQYF.

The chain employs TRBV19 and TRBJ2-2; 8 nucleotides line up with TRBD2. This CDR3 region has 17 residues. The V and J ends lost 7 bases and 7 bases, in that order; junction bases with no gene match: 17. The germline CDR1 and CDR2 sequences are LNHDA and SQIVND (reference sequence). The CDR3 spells CASNMMVGGGRFGELFF. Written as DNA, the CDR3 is TGTGCCAGTAATATGATGGTCGGCGGGGGGCGGTTCGGGGAGCTGTTTTTT.

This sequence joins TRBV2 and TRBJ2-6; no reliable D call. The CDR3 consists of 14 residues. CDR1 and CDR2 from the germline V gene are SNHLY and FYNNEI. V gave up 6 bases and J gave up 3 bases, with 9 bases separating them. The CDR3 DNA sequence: TGTGCCAGCAGGAATATAGTTGGGGCCAACGTCCTGACTTTC. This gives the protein CASRNIVGANVLTF.

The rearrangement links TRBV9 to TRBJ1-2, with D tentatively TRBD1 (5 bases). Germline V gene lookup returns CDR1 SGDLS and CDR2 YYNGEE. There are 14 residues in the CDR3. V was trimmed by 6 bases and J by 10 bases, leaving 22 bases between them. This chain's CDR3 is CASTLGGPTDFYTF. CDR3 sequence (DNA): TGTGCCAGCACCCTCGGGGGACCGACTGATTTCTACACCTTC.